This T cell receptor beta chain appears in the sequencing data of a study of vaccination effects on CD4 cells after COVID-19. Findings and caveats of the study: Few convalescent patients were included, and no early post-infection timepoints were sampled. Marked clonal contraction was seen late after vaccination (in both infection- and vaccine-induced clones).

This clone came up a few times. What it binds is not known. ViraFEST expansion of antigen-specific CD4+ T cells with viral peptide pools preceded sequencing. Around day 10 of culture, CD4+ T cells were separated out. Vaccine recipients lacked prior SARS-CoV-2 infection and had negative nucleocapsid antibodies. The culture medium for 2 million or so PBMC per well included roughly 9.2 IU/ml IL-2 and around 10 ug/ml peptides. Researchers swapped half the medium for IL-2 medium on both days 3 and 7. The assay was immunoSEQ multiplex PCR, and TCRdb's table has in-frame clones only and misses some. The sample records nearly 35,000 clones, more than 70% being singletons. The origin of this receptor is a human donor who received a COVID-19 vaccine. The material sequenced was CD4+ T cells from PBMCs cultured with HCoV-OC43 spike peptides, taken before COVID-19 vaccination. The subset was: HCoV-OC43 spike overlapping peptide pool stimulation.

The CDR3 nucleotides are TGTGCCAGCAGTGACCGGACTAGCGGGGGGGCGGGTACGCAGTATTTT. Its protein product is CASSDRTSGGAGTQYF. The chain links TRBV2 to TRBJ2-3, with 15 bases aligning to TRBD2. V trimming: 3 bases; J trimming: 8 bases; junction bases outside the gene matches: 6. This CDR3 comprises 16 residues. Germline-derived CDR1 and CDR2 are SNHLY and FYNNEI.